Sequencing of this T cell receptor (beta chain) was carried out in a study of cytomegalovirus exposure and HLA in healthy donors. Here immunoSEQ multiplex PCR was the method, and the copy in TCRdb shows in-frame clones only, minus some. The sample shows tens of thousands of clones, 85% to 95% of them seen only once. Notes on the study in general: Many donors carried some public TCRs, although rarity characterized most TCR sequences.

Comment on this clone: Its antigen is as yet unknown.

Sequencing was carried out using PBMCs. The source is a woman between 18 and 29 years old in good health and CMV-seropositive.

The CDR3 is CASSLGTAGYEQYF. The DNA for the CDR3 is TGCGCCAGCAGCTTGGGTACAGCCGGCTACGAGCAGTACTTC. This chain connects TRBV5-1 to TRBJ2-7; D is unresolved. Germline V lookup: CDR1 SGHRS, CDR2 YFSETQ. Trimming removed 0 bases from V and 3 bases from J, with 10 bases in between. This CDR3 is 14 amino acids long.